This note documents a single T cell receptor (beta chain) sequence. The data derive from a study of OX40 agonist ivuxolimab in advanced cancers. For the study at large: The patients received ivuxolimab by intravenous route every 2 weeks at 0.01 to 10 mg/kg.

Sequencing was performed with immunoSEQ multiplex PCR; in TCRdb, only in-frame clones are kept and a portion is missing. The sample contains about 68,000 clones, 84% of which appear only once. The V end lost 6 bases, the J end lost 2 bases, and 10 bases lay between the germline ends. CDR1 is MDHEN, CDR2 SYDVKM, per germline. CDR3 size: 13 residues. The sequence was obtained from an adult with an advanced solid tumor such as melanoma, head and neck, liver or kidney cancer. The chain couples TRBV28 to TRBJ2-5; D unresolved. The sequencing used CD4+ or CD8+ T cells sorted from blood, collected in a trial of the OX40 agonist ivuxolimab. CDR3 region: CASSAPWQETQYF. The CDR3, as DNA: TGTGCCAGCAGCGCCCCCTGGCAAGAGACCCAGTACTTC.